The clone carrying this T cell receptor (beta chain) occurred many times. Its target is unknown. This entry comes from a study of human T cells and chemical hapten exposure. About the study: From small differences in pooled library volume came most of the variation in per-sample TCR yields.

The time point is: patch test 2, 6 weeks after DPC sensitization. Regarding treatment: therapeutic diphenylcyclopropenone sensitization with weekly scalp DPC. In the library, unique molecular identifiers were attached to individual cDNA molecules. In the source study's methods: Counts of TCRs in each sample centred on a median of around 100,000 and extended from roughly 25,000 to 750,000. TCRdb ran MiXCR on the RACE reads and lists one entry per CDR3 protein. The V and J calls and clone size are TCRdb's, not the authors'. The repertoire holds 35,000 to 45,000 distinct CDR3 sequences, approximately 9% seen once, with approximately 15% in the top ten. Study-level points and caveats: Having alopecia, the donors may differ immunologically from healthy people.

This CDR3 has 16 amino acids. Per the germline V gene, CDR1 is MDHEN and CDR2 is SYDVKM. The V gene end was trimmed by 4 bases and the J gene end by 8 bases; junction bases not matched to a gene: 14. The sequencing used whole blood, collected in connection with sensitization to the hapten diphenylcyclopropenone (DPC). The TCR originated in a woman aged 40 to 50 with alopecia areata. Some clones in this sample may be carry-over from other donors' samples. The chain couples TRBV28 to TRBJ1-1, with 9 bases that match TRBD1. The CDR3 is CASSSLGPGQGREAFF. The CDR3 DNA is TGTGCCAGCAGTTCGTTAGGTCCGGGACAGGGAAGAGAAGCTTTCTTT.